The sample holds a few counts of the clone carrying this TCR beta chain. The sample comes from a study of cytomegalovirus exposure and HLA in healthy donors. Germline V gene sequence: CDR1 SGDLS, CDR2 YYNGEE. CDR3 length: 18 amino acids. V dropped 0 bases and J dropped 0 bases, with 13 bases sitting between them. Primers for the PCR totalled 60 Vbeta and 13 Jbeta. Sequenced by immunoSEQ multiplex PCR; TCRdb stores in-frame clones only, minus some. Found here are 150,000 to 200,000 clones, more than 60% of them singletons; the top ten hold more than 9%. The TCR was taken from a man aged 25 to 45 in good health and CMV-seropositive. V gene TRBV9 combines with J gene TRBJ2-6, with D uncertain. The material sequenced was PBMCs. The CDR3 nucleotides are TGTGCCAGCAGCGTAGACGGGTCCACCCTCTCTGGGGCCAACGTCCTGACTTTC. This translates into CASSVDGSTLSGANVLTF.